Shown below are 14 T cell receptor beta chains from a single sample sequenced in a study of patients and donors after allogeneic stem cell transplantation. TCRdb reprocessed the RT-PCR reads via MiXCR and lists one record per CDR3 protein. The data contain about 230,000 distinct CDR3 sequences, 14% of them seen just once; the ten biggest clones take up roughly 11%. What was sequenced was blood, either unsorted or a sorted T cell fraction (not recorded which). The receptors were sampled from a human donor who was either an allogeneic HSCT recipient or a stem cell or donor lymphocyte infusion donor (not recorded which). It is not recorded whose cells these are; they may come from a transplant donor.

The chain links TRBV5-5 to TRBJ1-5; the match to TRBD1 covers 9 bases. The ends lost 4 bases at V and 3 bases at J; junction bases unmatched: 8. The CDR3 is made up of 16 amino acids. From germline, CDR1 is SGHKS and CDR2 YYEKEE (reference sequence). The DNA of the CDR3 is TGTGCCAGCAGCCGAGTGGGACAGGGCCTCAATCAGCCCCAGCATTTT. It codes for CASSRVGQGLNQPQHF.

The chain employs TRBV20-1 and TRBJ2-5, with D unresolved. Between the trimmed V and J ends, which lost 3 bases and 4 bases, there was a span of 15 bases. The length of the CDR3 is 14 residues. CDR1 and CDR2 from the germline V gene are DFQATT and SNEGSKA (reference sequence). As DNA, the CDR3 is TGCAGTGCTAGGACGAGCCAAGTAGGAGAGACCCAGTACTTC. It yields the protein CSARTSQVGETQYF.

This clonotype was seen ten or more times. The chain carries TRBV6-1 and TRBJ2-7; 7 nucleotides line up with TRBD1. The V segment lost 5 bases and the J segment 2 bases; nucleotides outside the gene matches: 9. This CDR3 comprises 15 residues. Per germline, CDR1 MNHNS and CDR2 SASEGT. The CDR3 reads CASSRSGQPTYEQYF. The DNA of the CDR3 is TGTGCCAGCAGTCGATCGGGACAGCCAACCTACGAGCAGTACTTC.

The chain couples TRBV21-1 to TRBJ1-2. TRBV21-1 is classified as a pseudogene. This CDR3 region has 12 residues. The CDR3 region is CASSRNPHGYTF. In nucleotides, the CDR3 is TGTGCCAGCAGCCGAAACCCTCATGGCTACACCTTC.

The chain has TRBV6-1 and TRBJ2-5; 9 nucleotides match TRBD2. The CDR3 spans 14 residues. Losses at the gene ends were 7 bases for V and 5 bases for J; bases not matched to a gene: 8. CDR1 is MNHNS, CDR2 SASEGT, per germline. Here the CDR3 DNA reads TGTGCCAGCACTAATGGACTAGCGAGGGAGACCCAGTACTTC. Amino acid sequence: CASTNGLARETQYF.

This clonotype occurred a few times. The V and J genes are TRBV7-2 and TRBJ2-1, with no clear D. CDR3 size: 13 residues. The germline V gene has CDR1 SGHTA and CDR2 FQGNSA. Trimming pared 4 bases from V and 5 bases from J, leaving 9 bases between. The CDR3 bases are TGTGCCAGCAGCTCCCGCGGCAACAATGAGCAGTTCTTC. This codes for CASSSRGNNEQFF.

By sample share, this clonotype is medium-sized. This rearrangement joins TRBV20-1 to TRBJ2-2; D call uncertain. CDR1 is DFQATT, CDR2 SNEGSKA, per germline (reference sequence). CDR3 length: 15 amino acids. The V end lost 2 bases, the J end lost 4 bases, and 14 bases lay between the germline ends. CDR3 amino acids: CSARPPRGGTGELFF. As DNA, the CDR3 is TGCAGTGCTAGACCTCCCCGAGGCGGCACCGGGGAGCTGTTTTTT.

The V and J genes are TRBV5-1 and TRBJ2-5; D is ambiguous. Germline V gene data show CDR1 as SGHRS and CDR2 as YFSETQ. V dropped 2 bases and J dropped 0 bases, with 17 bases sitting between them. The CDR3 has 17 residues. In DNA form, the CDR3 reads TGCGCCAGCAGCTTTGCTTTTCGGCCAGTAGACCAAGAGACCCAGTACTTC. Protein sequence: CASSFAFRPVDQETQYF.

This clonotype was detected many times. The chain recombines TRBV6-1 with TRBJ1-3; possible D gene TRBD1, 6 bases. The germline V and J ends were trimmed by 6 bases and 0 bases, with 15 bases remaining between them. The length of the CDR3 is 16 residues. The germline CDR1 and CDR2 sequences are MNHNS and SASEGT. The CDR3 sequence is CASSPRQASSGNTIYF. In DNA form, the CDR3 reads TGTGCCAGCAGCCCACGACAGGCGAGCTCTGGAAACACCATATATTTT.

In its sample, this clonotype was seen a few times. V gene TRBV7-2 combines with J gene TRBJ2-1; 8 bases are shared with TRBD1. CDR1 and CDR2 (germline): SGHTA, FQGNSA. V lost 5 bases and J lost 6; bases outside the gene matches: 6. The length of the CDR3 is 14 residues. The CDR3 reads CASSTRQGSNEQFF. For the CDR3, the DNA is TGTGCCAGCAGCACCCGACAGGGGTCCAATGAGCAGTTCTTC.

A few counts support this clonotype. J is TRBJ1-5 and V is TRBV2; D is unclear. Trimming shortened V by 8 bases and J by 4 bases, and 9 bases separated the two germline ends. The CDR3 covers 12 residues. Germline CDR1 and CDR2: SNHLY and FYNNEI. The CDR3 sequence is CASDKGNQPQHF. CDR3 in DNA: TGTGCCAGCGATAAGGGAAATCAGCCCCAGCATTTT.

This rearrangement joins TRBV18 to TRBJ1-5; 7 bases agree with TRBD1. CDR3 size: 13 residues. Unmatched junction bases numbered 7, after V lost 8 bases and J lost 6 bases. Germline lookup yields CDR1 KGHSH and CDR2 LQKENI. The CDR3 DNA reads TGTGCCAGCCAGGGGGGCGTAGGTCAGCCCCAGCATTTT. Its protein is CASQGGVGQPQHF.

This clonotype was observed many times. The V gene is TRBV29-1, the J gene TRBJ2-2; D uncertain. Germline CDR1 and CDR2: SQVTM and ANQGSEA. V lost 3 bases and J 4 bases, leaving 9 bases between the germline ends. This CDR3 is 13 amino acids long. The CDR3 spells CSVDGGVTGELFF. CDR3 in DNA: TGCAGCGTTGATGGCGGAGTCACCGGGGAGCTGTTTTTT.

The V and J genes are TRBV29-1 and TRBJ1-2; 7 nucleotides match TRBD1. Trimming cost V 6 bases and J 2 bases; bases outside gene matches: 6. The CDR3 contains 13 residues. Germline CDR1 SQVTM, CDR2 ANQGSEA. Here the CDR3 DNA reads TGCAGCGTCGGACAGGTCCAAAACTATGGCTACACCTTC. Translating gives CSVGQVQNYGYTF.